A single sample is the source of the 27 T cell receptor beta chains below, sequenced in a study of shared T cell receptors in the human thymus. Data came from immunoSEQ multiplex PCR; TCRdb stores just in-frame clones and leaves some out. The data contain about 610,000 clones, more than 75% of them seen just once; the ten biggest clones take up 0.0095% to 0.011%. The same specimen was also included in a second study, on human thymus T cells.

Sequencing was performed on thymocytes. The receptor source for this set is a boy less than two years old with a congenital heart defect.

The chain links TRBV6-1 to TRBJ2-7; the match to TRBD2 covers 8 bases. The germline V gene has CDR1 MNHNS and CDR2 SASEGT. V was pared by 2 bases and J by 7 bases, with 19 bases of the junction left unmatched. The CDR3 spans 18 residues. The CDR3 protein is CASSEKEGSGNGTGEQYF. In DNA form, the CDR3 reads TGTGCCAGCAGTGAAAAAGAGGGTAGCGGGAACGGAACGGGGGAGCAGTACTTC.

This chain's CDR3 is CASSLGPRSGGTSYEQYF. Written as DNA, the CDR3 is TGTGCCAGCAGCTTAGGCCCGCGGAGCGGGGGTACCTCCTACGAGCAGTACTTC. This chain joins TRBV11-2 and TRBJ2-7; 8 bases are a match to TRBD2. The trim removed 1 base at V and 0 bases at J, leaving 11 bases unmatched. There are 18 residues in the CDR3. Germline CDR1 is SGHAT and CDR2 is FQNNGV.

The J gene is TRBJ2-1, the V gene TRBV6-5, with 7 bases identical to TRBD1. J gave up 6 bases and V 2 bases, and 4 bases lay outside the gene matches. CDR1 is MNHEY, CDR2 SVGAGI, per germline. The CDR3 is made up of 14 amino acids. CDR3 protein: CASSYRGRTNEQFF. CDR3 sequence (DNA): TGTGCCAGCAGTTACAGGGGGCGAACCAATGAGCAGTTCTTC.

The V and J genes are TRBV12-5 and TRBJ2-3; a weak D match, TRBD2 (6 bases). Germline V gene sequence: CDR1 LGHNT, CDR2 FRNRAP. The CDR3 sequence is 13 residues long. V dropped 6 bases and J dropped 11 bases, with 18 bases sitting between them. CDR3 coding DNA: TGTGCTAGTGGCCGCCTCCGGGAGAGGGTGCAGTATTTT. Translated, it gives CASGRLRERVQYF.

The genes are TRBV30 and TRBJ2-7; 13 bases agree with TRBD2. The germline gives CDR1 GTSNPN, CDR2 SVGIG (reference sequence). The V and J ends lost 3 bases and 6 bases, in that order; junction bases with no gene match: 8. The CDR3 sequence is 15 residues long. The CDR3: CAWSERLAGGSEQYF. The CDR3 nucleotides read TGTGCCTGGAGCGAGAGACTAGCGGGAGGCTCCGAGCAGTACTTC.

This rearrangement joins TRBV4-3 to TRBJ2-1; D might be TRBD2 (6 bases). Trimming left V 0 bases short and J 3 bases short, with 15 bases between. Germline V gene sequence: CDR1 LGHNA, CDR2 YSLEER. The CDR3 is 17 residues long. DNA of the CDR3: TGCGCCAGCAGCCAAGAGAGGCGGGGTCACCTCTACAATGAGCAGTTCTTC. Protein sequence: CASSQERRGHLYNEQFF.

This chain uses TRBV13 with TRBJ2-6; 8 bases line up with TRBD1. Trimming cost V 5 bases and J 1 base; bases outside gene matches: 7. This CDR3 is 17 amino acids long. Germline CDR1 and CDR2: PRHDT and FYEKMQ (reference sequence). The CDR3, as DNA: TGTGCCAGCAGCACCTCCCGGACAGGGTCTGGGGCCAACGTCCTGACTTTC. Amino acids: CASSTSRTGSGANVLTF.

J is TRBJ2-3 and V is TRBV11-3; TRBD2 is a possible D gene (6 bases). Germline CDR1 SGHNT, CDR2 YENEEA. V lost 5 bases to trimming and J lost 1 base, with 13 bases between them. The CDR3 is 15 residues long. The CDR3 nucleotides read TGTGCCAGCAGCGGGGCGGGACTCGGCACAGATACGCAGTATTTT. Translation gives CASSGAGLGTDTQYF.

The chain carries TRBV20-1 and TRBJ2-5, with D possibly being TRBD2 (6 bases). Germline V lookup: CDR1 DFQATT, CDR2 SNEGSKA (reference sequence). This CDR3 has 11 residues. The CDR3 region is CSVRTKETQYF. CDR3 in DNA: TGCAGCGTGCGGACTAAAGAGACCCAGTACTTC.

In this sample, this clone turned up a few times. Other nucleotide sequences in the sample specify the same CDR3. This chain links TRBV9 with TRBJ2-7; 10 nucleotides align to TRBD1. V was pared by 4 bases and J by 5 bases, with 9 bases of the junction left unmatched. The CDR3 covers 15 residues. The germline V gene encodes CDR1 SGDLS and CDR2 YYNGEE. CDR3 loop: CASSPRRDRGHEQYF. CDR3 sequence (DNA): TGTGCCAGCAGCCCGCGCCGGGACAGGGGCCACGAGCAGTACTTC.

The chain links TRBV14 to TRBJ2-4, with D perhaps matching TRBD2 (6 bases). The CDR3 totals 14 residues. In germline, CDR1 is SGHDN, CDR2 FVKESK. V lost 1 base and J lost 8, with 12 bases in between. CDR3 DNA sequence: TGTGCCAGCAGCCAAGCCGGGACTTCGGACATTCAGTACTTC. Protein sequence: CASSQAGTSDIQYF.

The chain links TRBV27 to TRBJ2-5; possible D gene TRBD2, 6 bases. Germline V gene sequence: CDR1 MNHEY, CDR2 SMNVEV (reference sequence). The CDR3 loop spans 16 amino acids. The V and J ends lost 2 bases and 4 bases respectively, with 17 bases between them. The CDR3 reads CASSLIGPGGRETQYF. CDR3 bases: TGTGCCAGCAGTTTAATCGGTCCTGGAGGGAGAGAGACCCAGTACTTC.

This sequence joins TRBV18 and TRBJ2-7; D uncertain. Germline lookup yields CDR1 KGHSH and CDR2 LQKENI. V was shortened by 3 bases and J by 3 bases, with 3 bases between the two germline ends. CDR3 size: 11 residues. This CDR3 is CASSPYYEQYF. The CDR3 region has the DNA TGTGCCAGCTCACCTTACTACGAGCAGTACTTC.

The gene calls are TRBV5-4 and TRBJ2-2; D possibly corresponds to TRBD1 (6 bases). The CDR3 sequence is 18 residues long. CDR1 and CDR2 from the germline V gene are SGHNT and YYREEE (reference sequence). V was shortened by 0 bases and J by 5 bases, with 20 bases between the two germline ends. The CDR3 here is CASSLECRGISGTGELFF. For the CDR3, the DNA is TGTGCCAGCAGCTTGGAGTGCAGGGGAATATCTGGGACCGGGGAGCTGTTTTTT. The full variable domain, rest sourced from reference TRBV5-4 and TRBJ2-2, is ETGVTQSPTHLIKTRGQQVTLRCSSQSGHNTVSWYQQALGQGPQFIFQYYREEENGRGNFPPRFSGLQFPNYSSELNVNALELDDSALYLCASSLECRGISGTGELFFGEGSRLTVL.

This sequence joins TRBV19 and TRBJ2-7; no reliable D call. This CDR3 has 13 amino acids. V lost 5 bases and J lost 3, with 11 bases in between. Germline V gene sequence: CDR1 LNHDA, CDR2 SQIVND (reference sequence). In DNA, the CDR3 is TGTGCCAGTAGTCTGGGCCCTTGCTACGAGCAGTACTTC. Its translation is CASSLGPCYEQYF.

This chain links TRBV5-1 with TRBJ2-1, with 9 bases matching TRBD2. Germline V CDR1 and CDR2: SGHRS, YFSETQ. Trimming at V came to 0 bases and at J to 5 bases, leaving 15 bases not matched to a gene. This CDR3 has 19 residues. CDR3 DNA: TGCGCCAGCAGCTTGGAATCCCCTCCACCTAGCGGGAACAACAATGAGCAGTTCTTC. Translation: CASSLESPPPSGNNNEQFF.

The rearrangement links TRBV7-3 to TRBJ1-1; no firm D call. This CDR3 is 15 amino acids long. The V gene's germline CDR1 is SGHTA and CDR2 FQGTGA. V was clipped by 5 bases and J by 4 bases, with 17 bases between them. The CDR3 protein is CASSPRVFVPTEAFF. The CDR3 DNA reads as TGTGCCAGCAGCCCGCGGGTCTTCGTCCCCACTGAAGCTTTCTTT.

The rearrangement joins TRBV28 to TRBJ1-5; 9 positions match TRBD1. The CDR3 is 16 residues long. Trimming took 6 bases from V and 0 from J; bases not matched to a gene: 6. The germline gives CDR1 MDHEN, CDR2 SYDVKM. The CDR3 DNA reads TGTGCCAGCAGGCCCCCGGGACAGGGTAGCAATCAGCCCCAGCATTTT. Translation gives CASRPPGQGSNQPQHF.

The chain uses TRBV6-5 and TRBJ2-7; 7 positions agree with TRBD2. Trimming removed 5 bases from V and 4 bases from J; junction bases left unmatched: 8. Per germline, CDR1 MNHEY and CDR2 SVGAGI. The CDR3 is made up of 14 amino acids. CDR3 nucleotides: TGTGCCAGCAGTCCCCGGGGCGGGAGTTACGAGCAGTACTTC. This gives the protein CASSPRGGSYEQYF.

The V call is TRBV14, the J call TRBJ2-7; 8 bases align to TRBD2. Germline CDR1 is SGHDN and CDR2 is FVKESK. J was trimmed by 0 bases and V by 0 bases; bases with no gene match: 7. There are 17 residues in the CDR3. The DNA of the CDR3 is TGTGCCAGCAGCCAAGAACAAGCGGGGGAGAGCTCCTACGAGCAGTACTTC. It specifies CASSQEQAGESSYEQYF.

The table lists this clone with a few counts. The sample carries other DNA sequences with the same CDR3. The rearrangement joins TRBV5-1 to TRBJ1-3; 9 nucleotides line up with TRBD1. The length of the CDR3 is 16 residues. The trim removed 4 bases at V and 0 bases at J, leaving 5 bases unmatched. CDR1 and CDR2 (germline): SGHRS, YFSETQ. CDR3 bases: TGCGCCAGCAGCCGCACAGGGGGCCGCTCTGGAAACACCATATATTTT. Translating it yields CASSRTGGRSGNTIYF.

V gene TRBV13 combines with J gene TRBJ2-5; TRBD2 agrees at 8 bases. The J call may not be correct, given that the DNA end is closer to TRBJ2-7. Looked up from germline, CDR1 is PRHDT and CDR2 is FYEKMQ (reference sequence). The CDR3 runs to 15 residues. CDR3 in DNA: TGTGCCAGCAGCTTAGCCGGGACTAGAGTGTACGAGCAGTACTTC. This sequence encodes CASSLAGTRVYEQYF.

This clone came up once. V gene TRBV25-1 combines with J gene TRBJ2-1; 11 bases match TRBD2. Losses at the gene ends were 4 bases for V and 6 bases for J; bases not matched to a gene: 11. CDR3 length: 17 residues. Germline CDR1 and CDR2: MGHDK and SYGVNS. This CDR3 is CASSGILAGGLGNEQFF. The CDR3 DNA is TGTGCCAGCAGTGGAATTTTAGCGGGAGGGCTGGGCAATGAGCAGTTCTTC.

This clone was seen a handful of times. The chain joins TRBV9 to TRBJ2-5, with 7 nucleotides matching TRBD2. The germline V gene has CDR1 SGDLS and CDR2 YYNGEE. V gave up 2 bases and J gave up 1 base; unmatched junction bases: 2. The CDR3 sequence is 14 residues long. The CDR3 is CASSVGGSQETQYF. Here the CDR3 DNA reads TGTGCCAGCAGCGTCGGCGGGAGCCAAGAGACCCAGTACTTC.

This clone was recorded once. This chain connects TRBV7-8 to TRBJ2-2; 9 nucleotides line up with TRBD1. Germline loops: CDR1 SGHVS, CDR2 FQNEAQ. After removal of 10 bases from V and 4 bases from J, the junction contained 10 bases not matched to a gene. The CDR3 consists of 15 residues. The CDR3 reads CATGTGRWTTGELFF. The CDR3 DNA is TGTGCCACGGGGACAGGGAGATGGACCACCGGGGAGCTGTTTTTT.

This rearrangement joins TRBV7-8 to TRBJ2-1; maybe TRBD2 (6 bases). There are 15 residues in the CDR3. Germline lookup yields CDR1 SGHVS and CDR2 FQNEAQ. Trimming left V 5 bases short and J 0 bases short, with 11 bases between. The CDR3 sequence: CASSTTSFSYNEQFF. The CDR3 DNA reads as TGTGCCAGCAGCACGACTAGTTTCTCCTACAATGAGCAGTTCTTC.

This chain uses TRBV9 with TRBJ2-7, with 10 bases that match TRBD2. CDR1 is SGDLS and CDR2 is YYNGEE in the germline V gene. V was pared by 0 bases and J by 3 bases, with 6 bases of the junction left unmatched. The CDR3 loop spans 16 amino acids. The CDR3, as DNA: TGTGCCAGCAGCGTAGCGCCTAGCGGGAGCGACTACGAGCAGTACTTC. Amino acid sequence: CASSVAPSGSDYEQYF. The full variable domain, rest sourced from reference TRBV9 and TRBJ2-7, is DSGVTQTPKHLITATGQRVTLRCSPRSGDLSVYWYQQSLDQGLQFLIQYYNGEERAKGNILERFSAQQFPDLHSELNLSSLELGDSALYFCASSVAPSGSDYEQYFGPGTRLTVT.